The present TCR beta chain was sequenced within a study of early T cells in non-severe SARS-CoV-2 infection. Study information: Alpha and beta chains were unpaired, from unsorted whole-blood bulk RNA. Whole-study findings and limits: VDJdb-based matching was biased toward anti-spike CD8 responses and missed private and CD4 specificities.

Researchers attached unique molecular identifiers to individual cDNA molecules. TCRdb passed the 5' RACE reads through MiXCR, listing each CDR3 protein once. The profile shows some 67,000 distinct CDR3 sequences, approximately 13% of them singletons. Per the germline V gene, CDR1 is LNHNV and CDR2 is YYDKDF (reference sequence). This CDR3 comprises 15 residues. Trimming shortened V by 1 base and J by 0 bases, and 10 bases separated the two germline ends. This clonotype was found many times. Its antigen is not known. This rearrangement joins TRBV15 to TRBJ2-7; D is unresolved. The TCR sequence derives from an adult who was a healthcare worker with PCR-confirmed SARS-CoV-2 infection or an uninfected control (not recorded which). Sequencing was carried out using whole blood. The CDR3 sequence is CATSRGGSSSYEQYF. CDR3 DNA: TGTGCCACCAGCAGAGGCGGCAGTAGCTCCTACGAGCAGTACTTC.